This T cell receptor beta chain was captured by sequencing in a study of metastatic and nonmetastatic thyroid tumors. About the study: Both malignant and benign thyroid patients supplied peripheral blood and tumor or nodule tissue samples, across which the repertoires of these patients were then compared. Whole-study results and caveats: In both blood and tumor samples, TCR beta diversity was reported significantly higher for malignant than benign nodules.

TCRdb reanalyzed the PCR reads with MiXCR. This sample has roughly 48,000 clones, with approximately 17% found just once. This clone was seen at least ten times. Antigen specificity is unknown. This CDR3 region has 17 residues. Germline assignment: CDR1 SEHNR and CDR2 FQNEAQ (reference sequence). V shed 5 bases, J shed 8 bases, and the junction held 15 bases outside the gene matches. There were no patients who had received any treatment before thyroid surgery. The sequencing input was blood. This sequence was found in a female donor with papillary thyroid cancer or a benign thyroid nodule (not recorded which). Some clones in this sample may be carry-over from other donors' samples. V gene TRBV7-9 combines with J gene TRBJ2-1, with TRBD2 matching 10 bases. CDR3: CASSPPRGLAALDEQFF. DNA of the CDR3: TGTGCCAGCAGCCCCCCTCGCGGACTAGCGGCCTTGGATGAGCAGTTCTTC. The whole variable domain, filled in from reference TRBV7-9 and TRBJ2-1, reads DTGVSQNPRHKITKRGQNVTFRCDPISEHNRLYWYRQTLGQGPEFLTYFQNEAQLEKSRLLSDRFSAERPKGSFSTLEIQRTEQGDSAMYLCASSPPRGLAALDEQFFGPGTRLTVL.